The next 20 T cell receptor beta chains were all read from a single sample in a study of shared clonotypes between healthy human individuals (dated by TCRdb to 2018 to 2020). Libraries came from the immunoSEQ multiplex PCR assay. In its TCRdb copy, this immuneACCESS table keeps in-frame sequences only and misses some clones. Where compared with another copy, unresolved V genes explain less than half of these, and the others have no known cause. For this sample the table gives approximately 2.1 million clones, of which approximately 95% were detected only once. In total, the top ten clones hold 0.39% of the sample. The material sequenced was naive CD4+ T cells from PBMCs. The cell subset or site tag for this specimen amounts to: CD45RA+ positively selected. The source is a man aged 18 to 29 in good health. Some clones in this sample may be carry-over from other donors' samples.

CDR3 coding DNA: TGTGCCAGCAGCCGACCCCCCGCGGGAGAGACCCAGTACTTC. Translation gives CASSRPPAGETQYF. The chain has TRBV7-9 and TRBJ2-5; D may be TRBD2 (5 bases). Per the germline V gene, CDR1 is SEHNR and CDR2 is FQNEAQ (reference sequence). Trimming took off 5 bases at V and 4 bases at J, with 14 bases between the two ends. The CDR3 is 14 amino acids.

The chain combines TRBV5-5 with TRBJ1-5; D gene uncertain. Deletions cut 4 bases from V and 3 bases from J, with 11 bases between. The CDR3 sequence is 14 residues long. Per the germline V gene, CDR1 is SGHKS and CDR2 is YYEKEE (reference sequence). The CDR3 loop reads CASSVGLFNQPQHF. The CDR3 DNA sequence: TGTGCCAGCAGCGTTGGACTTTTCAATCAGCCCCAGCATTTT.

J is TRBJ2-7 and V is TRBV7-2, with 7 bases aligning to TRBD2. CDR1 and CDR2 from the germline V gene are SGHTA and FQGNSA. The V segment lost 4 bases and the J segment 2 bases; nucleotides outside the gene matches: 8. This CDR3 comprises 15 residues. CDR3 in amino acids: CASSSHAGVPYEQYF. The CDR3 coding sequence is TGTGCCAGCAGCTCCCACGCGGGAGTCCCCTACGAGCAGTACTTC.

The chain joins TRBV6-6 to TRBJ2-1; D is possibly TRBD1 (6 bases). Trimming stripped 7 bases from V and 7 bases from J, with 20 bases between. This CDR3 has 15 residues. The germline gives CDR1 MNHNY, CDR2 SVGAGI (reference sequence). CDR3 nucleotides: TGTGCCAGCACCAATGAGATGACAGGACTTAATGAGCAGTTCTTC. It codes for CASTNEMTGLNEQFF.

This chain uses TRBV7-2 with TRBJ2-1, with D possibly called TRBD1 or TRBD2 (5 bases each). Germline V gives CDR1 SGHTA, CDR2 FQGNSA. V was shortened by 0 bases and J by 5 bases, with 11 bases between the two germline ends. CDR3 size: 15 residues. The DNA of the CDR3 is TGTGCCAGCAGCTTAGCCGGGACGGTTCACAATGAGCAGTTCTTC. Residues: CASSLAGTVHNEQFF. The complete variable domain, with remaining parts taken from reference TRBV7-2 and TRBJ2-1, reads GAGVSQSPSNKVTEKGKDVELRCDPISGHTALYWYRQSLGQGLEFLIYFQGNSAPDKSGLPSDRFSAERTGGSVSTLTIQRTQQEDSAVYLCASSLAGTVHNEQFFGPGTRLTVL.

V gene TRBV19 combines with J gene TRBJ1-1, with D tentatively TRBD1 (6 bases). With 4 bases removed from V and 1 base from J, the gap between germline ends came to 10 bases. This CDR3 is built from 14 residues. Germline loops: CDR1 LNHDA, CDR2 SQIVND (reference sequence). As DNA, the CDR3 is TGTGCCAGTAGTAACCGGGGGCCGAACACTGAAGCTTTCTTT. This translates into CASSNRGPNTEAFF.

The rearrangement joins TRBV7-6 to TRBJ2-7; 11 nucleotides agree with TRBD2. Germline V gives CDR1 SGHVS, CDR2 FNYEAQ. The CDR3 has 15 residues. Germline trimming cut 5 bases from V and 0 bases from J; bases unmatched to any gene: 3. The CDR3 DNA reads TGTGCCAGCAGCCAACTAGCGGGGGTCTCCTACGAGCAGTACTTC. This sequence encodes CASSQLAGVSYEQYF.

The V call is TRBV7-9, the J call TRBJ1-1; D ambiguous. V gave up 2 bases and J gave up 0 bases, with 7 bases separating them. Germline values: CDR1 SEHNR, CDR2 FQNEAQ (reference sequence). The CDR3 has 14 residues. DNA of the CDR3: TGTGCCAGCAGCTTATTCACGGTGAACACTGAAGCTTTCTTT. Translation: CASSLFTVNTEAFF.

In its sample, this clone was seen once. The chain recombines TRBV11-2 with TRBJ2-1; the D is unclear. The CDR3 consists of 13 residues. Germline V CDR1 and CDR2: SGHAT, FQNNGV. V lost 5 bases to trimming and J lost 8 bases, with 13 bases between them. The CDR3 is CASSLGSQHEQFF. The CDR3 DNA sequence: TGTGCCAGCAGCCTCGGCAGCCAGCATGAGCAGTTCTTC. Looking up the rest from reference TRBV11-2 and TRBJ2-1 gives the full variable domain: EAGVAQSPRYKIIEKRQSVAFWCNPISGHATLYWYQQILGQGPKLLIQFQNNGVVDDSQLPKDRFSAERLKGVDSTLKIQPAKLEDSAVYLCASSLGSQHEQFFGPGTRLTVL.

The genes are TRBV6-5 and TRBJ1-1, with D unresolved. This CDR3 is built from 14 residues. The V and J ends lost 5 bases and 1 base respectively, with 11 bases between them. Germline CDR1 reads MNHEY; CDR2 reads SVGAGI. CDR3 nucleotide sequence: TGTGCCAGCAGTCCCCCCGGGAGGAACACTGAAGCTTTCTTT. Its translation: CASSPPGRNTEAFF.

V usage is TRBV5-8 and J usage is TRBJ1-5, with 12 bases identical to TRBD1. Germline values: CDR1 SGHTS, CDR2 YDEGEE. CDR3 length: 18 residues. Trimming cost V 4 bases and J 4 bases; bases outside gene matches: 12. The CDR3 nucleotides are TGTGCCAGCAGCCGAAGCCGGGACAGGGGGCGAGTAAATCAGCCCCAGCATTTT. This sequence encodes CASSRSRDRGRVNQPQHF.

The CDR3 coding sequence is TGTGCCAGCAGTCCCCGAGTGGGTAGCGGATTTAAGAATACGCAGTATTTT. Translating gives CASSPRVGSGFKNTQYF. The V gene is TRBV28, the J gene TRBJ2-3, with a weak D call TRBD2 (6 bases). Germline V gene sequence: CDR1 MDHEN, CDR2 SYDVKM. V gave up 5 bases and J gave up 7 bases, with 25 bases separating them. This CDR3 is built from 17 residues.

This sequence joins TRBV25-1 and TRBJ1-2, with a possible D match to TRBD1 (5 bases). From germline, CDR1 is MGHDK and CDR2 SYGVNS. CDR3 length: 13 amino acids. The V gene lost 3 bases and the J gene lost 4 bases, with 9 bases spanning the gap. CDR3 bases: TGTGCCAGCAGTGATCGGCAGGGCTATGGCTACACCTTC. Translating it yields CASSDRQGYGYTF.

The table lists this clone with a count of one. Written as DNA, the CDR3 is TGTGCCACCAGCAGGACAGGGTTCGCTGAAAAACTGTTTTTT. This gives the protein CATSRTGFAEKLFF. The genes are TRBV15 and TRBJ1-4; 7 positions match TRBD1. The CDR3 sequence is 14 residues long. Germline values: CDR1 LNHNV, CDR2 YYDKDF (reference sequence). Germline trimming cut 3 bases from V and 7 bases from J; bases unmatched to any gene: 5.

The rearrangement links TRBV7-9 to TRBJ1-1, with D possibly being TRBD1 (6 bases). Germline CDR1 and CDR2: SEHNR and FQNEAQ (reference sequence). This CDR3 has 15 amino acids. Trimming removed 4 bases from V and 0 bases from J, with 12 bases in between. The CDR3 is CASSSYRGVNTEAFF. The CDR3 DNA follows: TGTGCCAGCAGCTCATATAGGGGGGTGAACACTGAAGCTTTCTTT.

V gene TRBV28 combines with J gene TRBJ2-7, with 9 bases matching TRBD1. This CDR3 is 17 amino acids long. Per germline, CDR1 MDHEN and CDR2 SYDVKM. V shed 5 bases, J shed 2 bases, and the junction held 13 bases outside the gene matches. The DNA of the CDR3 is TGTGCCAGCAGTCTCCTATTGAGGGGACAGGGACCCTACGAGCAGTACTTC. Translating it yields CASSLLLRGQGPYEQYF.

The chain carries TRBV6-1 and TRBJ1-1, with 10 bases fitting TRBD1. From germline, CDR1 is MNHNS and CDR2 SASEGT. This CDR3 is built from 14 residues. V was clipped by 4 bases and J by 5 bases; unmatched bases: 4. CDR3 loop: CASSGGTGETEAFF. The CDR3 nucleotides are TGTGCCAGCAGTGGTGGGACAGGGGAAACTGAAGCTTTCTTT.

This chain uses TRBV6-5 with TRBJ1-1, with D unresolved. Germline CDR1 is MNHEY and CDR2 is SVGAGI. The V end was cut by 7 bases, the J end by 0 bases, with 9 bases between. CDR3 length: 13 amino acids. The CDR3 region has the DNA TGTGCCAGCATGGTGGTGGTGAACACTGAAGCTTTCTTT. Translation: CASMVVVNTEAFF.

The genes are TRBV7-9 and TRBJ1-2; perhaps TRBD1 as D (5 bases). Germline V lookup: CDR1 SEHNR, CDR2 FQNEAQ (reference sequence). There are 14 residues in the CDR3. The V gene lost 1 base and the J gene lost 8 bases, with 14 bases spanning the gap. CDR3 residues: CASSLEGPLRGYTF. In DNA form, the CDR3 reads TGTGCCAGCAGCTTAGAGGGACCCCTGCGAGGCTACACCTTC. Drawing the rest from reference TRBV7-9 and TRBJ1-2, the complete variable domain is DTGVSQNPRHKITKRGQNVTFRCDPISEHNRLYWYRQTLGQGPEFLTYFQNEAQLEKSRLLSDRFSAERPKGSFSTLEIQRTEQGDSAMYLCASSLEGPLRGYTFGSGTRLTVV.

J is TRBJ1-3 and V is TRBV9; 9 bases agree with TRBD1. The CDR3 loop spans 19 amino acids. V was pared by 4 bases and J by 8 bases, with 22 bases of the junction left unmatched. CDR1 is SGDLS, CDR2 YYNGEE, per germline. CDR3 nucleotide sequence: TGTGCCAGCAGCCCATCAACCGGGACAGGGCGGGCGGTTGGGGACACCATATATTTT. Translating it yields CASSPSTGTGRAVGDTIYF.